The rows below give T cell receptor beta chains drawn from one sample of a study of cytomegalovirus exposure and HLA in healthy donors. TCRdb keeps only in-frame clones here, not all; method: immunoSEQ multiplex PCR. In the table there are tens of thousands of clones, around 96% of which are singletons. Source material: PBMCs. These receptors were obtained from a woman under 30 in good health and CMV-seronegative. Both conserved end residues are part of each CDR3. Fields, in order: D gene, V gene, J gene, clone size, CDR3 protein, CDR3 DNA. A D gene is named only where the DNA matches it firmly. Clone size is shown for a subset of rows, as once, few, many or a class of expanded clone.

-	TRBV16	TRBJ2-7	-	CASTAGYEQYF	TGTGCCAGCACGGCGGGCTACGAGCAGTACTTC
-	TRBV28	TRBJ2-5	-	CASSSAGTGETQYF	TGTGCCAGCAGTTCCGCAGGTACAGGGGAGACCCAGTACTTC
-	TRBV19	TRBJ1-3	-	CASSMGHLNSGNTIYF	TGTGCCAGTAGTATGGGACACCTTAACTCTGGAAACACCATATATTTT
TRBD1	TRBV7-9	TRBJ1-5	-	CASSLGQGVDGNQPQHF	TGTGCCAGCAGCTTAGGACAGGGGGTAGATGGCAATCAGCCCCAGCATTTT
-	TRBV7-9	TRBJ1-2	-	CASSLAQTTPNYGYTF	TGTGCCAGCAGCTTAGCCCAGACGACACCTAACTATGGCTACACCTTC
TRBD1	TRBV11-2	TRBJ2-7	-	CASSLGTASYEQYF	TGTGCCAGCAGCTTGGGGACAGCTTCCTACGAGCAGTACTTC
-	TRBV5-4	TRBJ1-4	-	CASSLGGARGSNEKLFF	TGTGCCAGCAGCTTGGGCGGGGCCCGGGGTTCTAATGAAAAACTGTTTTTT
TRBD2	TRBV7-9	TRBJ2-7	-	CASSPWTSGRNGEQYF	TGTGCCAGCAGCCCCTGGACTAGCGGGAGAAACGGCGAGCAGTACTTC
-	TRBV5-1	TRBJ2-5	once	CASSPDPGQLETQYF	TGCGCCAGCAGCCCAGATCCCGGACAGTTGGAGACCCAGTACTTC
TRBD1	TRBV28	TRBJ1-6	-	CASSLGQGGSPLHF	TGTGCCAGCAGTTTAGGACAGGGTGGTTCACCCCTCCACTTT
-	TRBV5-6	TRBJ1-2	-	CASSLGSYYGYTF	TGTGCCAGCAGCTTGGGAAGCTACTATGGCTACACCTTC
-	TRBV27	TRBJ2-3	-	CASSLGGGPDTQYF	TGTGCCAGCAGTTTGGGGGGAGGTCCAGATACGCAGTATTTT
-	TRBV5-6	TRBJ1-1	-	CASSLLEANTEAFF	TGTGCCAGCAGCTTGTTGGAGGCCAACACTGAAGCTTTCTTT
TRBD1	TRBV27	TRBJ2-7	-	CASSLSVGTGAYEQYF	TGTGCCAGCAGTTTATCGGTGGGGACAGGTGCCTACGAGCAGTACTTC
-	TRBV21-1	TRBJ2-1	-	CASSKAPGWGSGRDYNEQFF	TGTGCCAGCAGCAAAGCCCCCGGTTGGGGTAGCGGGAGAGACTACAATGAGCAGTTCTTC
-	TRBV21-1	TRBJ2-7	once	CASSKARSYEQYF	TGTGCCAGCAGCAAAGCGCGTTCCTACGAGCAGTACTTC
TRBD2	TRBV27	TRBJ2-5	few	CASSFGRGAQYF	TGTGCCAGCAGTTTTGGGCGGGGGGCCCAGTACTTC